These 10 T cell receptor beta chains were sequenced from one sample in a study of T-cell memory formation after mild COVID-19. TCRdb re-called the 5' RACE reads through MiXCR, storing one row per CDR3 protein. The table has 450,000 to 700,000 distinct CDR3 sequences, over 15% seen once. The material sequenced was PBMCs or a T cell subset sorted from them (not recorded which). Receptor source: an adult woman who had mild COVID-19 (a few samples of this study predate the infection). Cell type and time point are not known.

Only a few counts were recorded for this clonotype. The genes are TRBV7-3 and TRBJ2-1, with a possible D match to TRBD2 (7 bases). The germline V gene has CDR1 SGHTA and CDR2 FQGTGA. The CDR3 loop spans 15 amino acids. V lost 5 bases and J 5 bases, leaving 16 bases between the germline ends. The CDR3, as DNA: TGTGCCAGCAGCCTAAGGGGGGGATGGGACAATGAGCAGTTCTTC. This sequence encodes CASSLRGGWDNEQFF.

The chain combines TRBV6-5 with TRBJ2-7; D gene ambiguous. V lost 6 bases and J lost 3, with 18 bases in between. CDR1 and CDR2 from the germline V gene are MNHEY and SVGAGI. CDR3 length equals 15 residues. The CDR3, as DNA: TGTGCCAGCAGCCCCATCGGGCGCAAAGGCTACGAGCAGTACTTC. Translated, it gives CASSPIGRKGYEQYF.

This clonotype was detected a few times. The chain employs TRBV7-8 and TRBJ2-1; D might be TRBD1 or TRBD2, each matching 7 bases. The germline V gene has CDR1 SGHVS and CDR2 FQNEAQ. Trimming stripped 5 bases from V and 10 bases from J, with 15 bases between. The CDR3 is 13 amino acids. CDR3 coding DNA: TGTGCCAGCAGCCAGACAGGGAGGGGGGAGCAGTTCTTC. It translates to CASSQTGRGEQFF.

This clonotype appeared many times. The chain combines TRBV6-5 with TRBJ1-2; D call uncertain. Germline V gene data show CDR1 as MNHEY and CDR2 as SVGAGI. There are 13 residues in the CDR3. V was pared by 0 bases and J by 8 bases, with 10 bases between. CDR3 nucleotides: TGTGCCAGCAGTTACTCAGCCGGGTACGGCTACACCTTC. It codes for CASSYSAGYGYTF.

Only a few counts were recorded for this clonotype. This chain connects TRBV2 to TRBJ2-1; D is unclear. Between the trimmed V and J ends, which lost 8 bases and 7 bases, there was a span of 12 bases. Germline V gene lookup returns CDR1 SNHLY and CDR2 FYNNEI. The CDR3 has 12 amino acids. CDR3 protein: CASGPIRNEQFF. The CDR3 nucleotides read TGTGCCAGCGGCCCTATTAGGAATGAGCAGTTCTTC. The full variable domain, its missing parts supplied by reference TRBV2 and TRBJ2-1, is EPEVTQTPSHQVTQMGQEVILRCVPISNHLYFYWYRQILGQKVEFLVSFYNNEISEKSEIFDDQFSVERPDGSNFTLKIRSTKLEDSAMYFCASGPIRNEQFFGPGTRLTVL.

This clonotype came up a few times. The chain recombines TRBV14 with TRBJ2-5; D gene uncertain. Trimming removed 1 base from V and 6 bases from J, with 6 bases in between. CDR3 size: 12 residues. CDR1 and CDR2 from the germline V gene are SGHDN and FVKESK. CDR3 amino acids: CASSQGLQTQYF. The CDR3 nucleotides read TGTGCCAGCAGCCAAGGTTTACAGACCCAGTACTTC.

This rearrangement joins TRBV29-1 to TRBJ1-1, with D perhaps TRBD1 (6 bases). The ends were cut back, 3 bases at V and 7 bases at J, with 15 bases in the middle. Germline CDR1 and CDR2: SQVTM and ANQGSEA. The CDR3 contains 13 residues. The CDR3 protein is CSVDPEGGGEAFF. CDR3 bases: TGCAGCGTTGACCCTGAGGGGGGAGGTGAAGCTTTCTTT. The whole variable domain, remainder taken from reference TRBV29-1 and TRBJ1-1, is SAVISQKPSRDICQRGTSLTIQCQVDSQVTMMFWYRQQPGQSLTLIATANQGSEATYESGFVIDKFPISRPNLTFSTLTVSNMSPEDSSIYLCSVDPEGGGEAFFGQGTRLTVV.

This clonotype has only a few counts. The chain combines TRBV28 with TRBJ2-5; the D gene could be TRBD1 or TRBD2 (5 bases each). Trimming pared 7 bases from V and 2 bases from J, leaving 11 bases between. The CDR3 consists of 13 residues. Germline V gives CDR1 MDHEN, CDR2 SYDVKM. The chain's CDR3 is CASKEGYQETQYF. CDR3 nucleotide sequence: TGTGCCAGCAAAGAGGGGTATCAAGAGACCCAGTACTTC.

This clonotype appeared a few times. The chain has TRBV5-5 and TRBJ2-1; D might be TRBD1 (6 bases). CDR1 is SGHKS, CDR2 YYEKEE, per germline (reference sequence). V dropped 4 bases and J dropped 5 bases, with 16 bases sitting between them. The CDR3 covers 15 residues. CDR3 loop: CASSENGTPDNEQFF. Written as DNA, the CDR3 is TGTGCCAGCAGCGAAAACGGGACACCTGACAATGAGCAGTTCTTC.

The chain combines TRBV24-1 with TRBJ1-1; D not resolved. V was pared by 2 bases and J by 4 bases, with 13 bases between. CDR1 and CDR2 from the germline V gene are KGHDR and SFDVKD. This CDR3 contains 15 residues. DNA for the CDR3: TGTGCCACCAGTGATTCCTCTGGTCGGGGCACTGAAGCTTTCTTT. The encoded protein is CATSDSSGRGTEAFF.